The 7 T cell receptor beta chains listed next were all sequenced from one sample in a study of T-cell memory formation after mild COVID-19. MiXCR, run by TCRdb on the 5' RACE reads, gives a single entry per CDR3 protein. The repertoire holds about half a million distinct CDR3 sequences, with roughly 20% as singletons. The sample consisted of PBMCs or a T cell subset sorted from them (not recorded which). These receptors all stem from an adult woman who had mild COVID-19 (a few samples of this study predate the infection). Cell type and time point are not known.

CDR3 sequence reads: CAWSALPAGQPQHF. CDR3 DNA: TGTGCCTGGAGTGCGTTACCAGCCGGTCAGCCCCAGCATTTT. The chain recombines TRBV30 with TRBJ1-5, with D hard to call. Trimming pared 1 base from V and 6 bases from J, leaving 13 bases between. CDR3 length: 14 amino acids. The germline CDR1 and CDR2 sequences are GTSNPN and SVGIG (reference sequence).

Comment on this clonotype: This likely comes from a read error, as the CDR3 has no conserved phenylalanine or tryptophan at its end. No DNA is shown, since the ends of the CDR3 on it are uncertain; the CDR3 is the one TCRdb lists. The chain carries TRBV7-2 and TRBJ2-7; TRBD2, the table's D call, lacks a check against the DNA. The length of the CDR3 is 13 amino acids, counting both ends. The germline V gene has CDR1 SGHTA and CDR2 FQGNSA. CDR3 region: CASSLSKWAGGPI.

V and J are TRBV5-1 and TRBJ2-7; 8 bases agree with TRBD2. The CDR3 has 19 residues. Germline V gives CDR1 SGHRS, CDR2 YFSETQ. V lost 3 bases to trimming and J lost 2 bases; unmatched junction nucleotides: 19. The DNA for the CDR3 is TGCGCCAGCAGCTCGTCCCCGCCGGGGGTAGCGGGAAGCCCCTACGAGCAGTACTTC. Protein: CASSSSPPGVAGSPYEQYF.

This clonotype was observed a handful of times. The CDR3 protein is CASSQRTGAYNEQFF. CDR3 nucleotide sequence: TGTGCCAGCTCACAAAGGACAGGGGCCTACAATGAGCAGTTCTTC. This rearrangement joins TRBV18 to TRBJ2-1; 9 positions agree with TRBD1. The CDR3 spans 15 residues. Germline V gives CDR1 KGHSH, CDR2 LQKENI. J was trimmed by 2 bases and V by 4 bases; bases with no gene match: 3. The full variable domain, completed using reference TRBV18 and TRBJ2-1, is NAGVMQNPRHLVRRRGQEARLRCSPMKGHSHVYWYRQLPEEGLKFMVYLQKENIIDESGMPKERFSAEFPKEGPSILRIQQVVRGDSAAYFCASSQRTGAYNEQFFGPGTRLTVL.

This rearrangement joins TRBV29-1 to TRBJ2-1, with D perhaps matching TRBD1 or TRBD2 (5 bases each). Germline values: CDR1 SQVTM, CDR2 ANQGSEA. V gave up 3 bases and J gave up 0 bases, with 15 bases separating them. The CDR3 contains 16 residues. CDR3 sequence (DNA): TGCAGCGTTGATCTCTGGGGACCGAGCTCCTACAATGAGCAGTTCTTC. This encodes CSVDLWGPSSYNEQFF.

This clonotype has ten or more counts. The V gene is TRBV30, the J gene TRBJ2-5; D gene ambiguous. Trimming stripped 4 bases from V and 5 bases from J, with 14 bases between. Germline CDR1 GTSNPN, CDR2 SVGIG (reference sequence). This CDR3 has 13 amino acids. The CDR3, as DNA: TGTGCCTGGAACCCCGACTGGCGGGAGACCCAGTACTTC. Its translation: CAWNPDWRETQYF.

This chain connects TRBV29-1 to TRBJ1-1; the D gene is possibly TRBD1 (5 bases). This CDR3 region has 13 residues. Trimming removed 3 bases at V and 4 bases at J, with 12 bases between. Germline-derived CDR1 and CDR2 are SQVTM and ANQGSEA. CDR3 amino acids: CSVEVGLGTEAFF. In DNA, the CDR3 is TGCAGCGTTGAGGTGGGACTGGGCACTGAAGCTTTCTTT.